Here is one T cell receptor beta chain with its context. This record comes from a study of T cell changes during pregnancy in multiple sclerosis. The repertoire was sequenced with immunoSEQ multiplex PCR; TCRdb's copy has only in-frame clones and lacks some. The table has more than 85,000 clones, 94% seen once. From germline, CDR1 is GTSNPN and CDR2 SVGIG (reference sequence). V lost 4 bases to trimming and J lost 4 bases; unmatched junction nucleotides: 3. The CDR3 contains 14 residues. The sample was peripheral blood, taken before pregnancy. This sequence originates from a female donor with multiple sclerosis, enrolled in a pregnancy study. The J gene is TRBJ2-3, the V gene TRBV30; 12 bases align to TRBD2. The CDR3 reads CAWTSGRGADTQYF. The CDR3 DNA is TGTGCCTGGACTAGCGGGAGGGGCGCAGATACGCAGTATTTT.